Following are 29 T cell receptor beta chains from one sample sequenced in a study of shared clonotypes between healthy human individuals. The assay was immunoSEQ multiplex PCR, and TCRdb's table has in-frame clones only and misses some. The table has approximately 340,000 clones, roughly 70% seen once. The sequenced material came from memory CD4+ T cells sorted from blood. The subset: CD45RA-negative fraction. The receptors were sampled from a man younger than 40 in good health.

This clone was seen just once. The J gene is TRBJ2-3, the V gene TRBV2; a weak D match, TRBD2 (5 bases). Germline lookup yields CDR1 SNHLY and CDR2 FYNNEI. The CDR3 sequence is 11 residues long. Trimming cost V 7 bases and J 5 bases, with 7 bases left between them. CDR3 region: CASKRRDTQYF. CDR3 in DNA: TGTGCCAGCAAGCGGAGAGATACGCAGTATTTT.

The genes are TRBV5-1 and TRBJ2-3; 10 bases map to TRBD2. Germline-derived CDR1 and CDR2 are SGHRS and YFSETQ. The CDR3 sequence is 15 residues long. Trimming cost V 4 bases and J 4 bases; bases outside gene matches: 6. The CDR3 spells CASSELAGSPDTQYF. CDR3 DNA sequence: TGCGCCAGCAGCGAACTAGCGGGAAGTCCAGATACGCAGTATTTT.

This chain uses TRBV5-1 with TRBJ1-4, with D perhaps TRBD1 (5 bases). The germline V gene encodes CDR1 SGHRS and CDR2 YFSETQ. Trimming left V 4 bases short and J 4 bases short, with 11 bases between. The length of the CDR3 is 14 residues. Here the CDR3 reads CASSGGHGNEKLFF. The CDR3 nucleotides are TGCGCCAGCAGCGGAGGACACGGTAATGAAAAACTGTTTTTT.

The chain joins TRBV7-2 to TRBJ2-3; no firm D call. V was shortened by 1 base and J by 4 bases, with 9 bases between the two germline ends. This CDR3 region has 14 residues. CDR1 is SGHTA, CDR2 FQGNSA, per germline. CDR3 bases: TGTGCCAGCAGCTTAGGCCCAGCCTCAGATACGCAGTATTTT. Its translation is CASSLGPASDTQYF. The full variable domain, in which reference TRBV7-2 and TRBJ2-3 provide the parts outside the CDR3, is GAGVSQSPSNKVTEKGKDVELRCDPISGHTALYWYRQSLGQGLEFLIYFQGNSAPDKSGLPSDRFSAERTGGSVSTLTIQRTQQEDSAVYLCASSLGPASDTQYFGPGTRLTVL.

Many counts were recorded for this clone. The CDR3 region is CASSPIGRVEEQYF. The DNA of the CDR3 is TGTGCCAGCTCACCAATCGGAAGGGTCGAGGAGCAGTACTTC. The V and J genes are TRBV18 and TRBJ2-7; D remains ambiguous. The CDR3 runs 14 residues. The germline CDR1 and CDR2 sequences are KGHSH and LQKENI. Deletions cut 2 bases from V and 7 bases from J, with 15 bases between.

This clone was seen a few times. The chain joins TRBV6-6 to TRBJ1-4; no reliable D call. Trimming cost V 7 bases and J 8 bases, with 11 bases left between them. The CDR3 length is 12 residues. In germline, CDR1 is MNHNY, CDR2 SVGAGI (reference sequence). CDR3 in amino acids: CASNIGGEKLFF. The CDR3 bases are TGTGCCAGCAATATAGGTGGGGAAAAACTGTTTTTT.

The gene calls are TRBV5-1 and TRBJ2-5, with a possible D match to TRBD1 (6 bases). This CDR3 is built from 14 residues. Germline V CDR1 and CDR2: SGHRS, YFSETQ. Trimming cost V 1 base and J 2 bases, with 9 bases left between them. The CDR3 sequence is CASSLYGQQETQYF. The CDR3 DNA follows: TGCGCCAGCAGCTTGTACGGACAGCAAGAGACCCAGTACTTC.

V usage is TRBV21-1 and J usage is TRBJ2-3; the table calls TRBD1, which could not be checked here. TRBV21-1 is noted as a pseudogene. The CDR3 totals 15 residues. This CDR3 is CASSLGVRGVDTQYF. The CDR3 coding sequence is TGTGCCAGCAGCTTGGGGGTCAGGGGAGTAGATACGCAGTATTTT.

The chain links TRBV27 to TRBJ2-2; no firm D call. With 0 bases removed from V and 7 bases from J, the gap between germline ends came to 15 bases. CDR3 size: 16 residues. Germline V gives CDR1 MNHEY, CDR2 SMNVEV (reference sequence). CDR3 in amino acids: CASSLSLGRASGELFF. In DNA form, the CDR3 reads TGTGCCAGCAGTTTATCGTTAGGGCGCGCCAGCGGGGAGCTGTTTTTT.

The chain carries TRBV28 and TRBJ2-1, with 13 bases fitting TRBD2. The CDR3 has 19 amino acids. Looked up from germline, CDR1 is MDHEN and CDR2 is SYDVKM. The junction had 11 bases not matched to a gene; V was cut back by 1 base and J by 5 bases. The CDR3, as DNA: TGTGCCAGCAGTTTATCCCGGGGACTAGCGGGGATACTCAACAATGAGCAGTTCTTC. The encoded protein is CASSLSRGLAGILNNEQFF.

This chain links TRBV20-1 with TRBJ2-7; no clear D gene. In germline, CDR1 is DFQATT, CDR2 SNEGSKA (reference sequence). V was trimmed by 1 base and J by 6 bases, leaving 7 bases between them. The CDR3 extends over 11 amino acids. CDR3 nucleotide sequence: TGCAGTGCTAGAGCTGGCGTCGAGCAGTACTTC. Translated: CSARAGVEQYF.

This clone came up once. The chain joins TRBV7-6 to TRBJ1-1; D is unresolved. The CDR3 is made up of 17 amino acids. Germline V gene lookup returns CDR1 SGHVS and CDR2 FNYEAQ. Trimming left V 1 base short and J 0 bases short, with 15 bases between. This CDR3 is CASSLGWRQIMNTEAFF. The CDR3 DNA sequence: TGTGCCAGCAGCTTAGGCTGGCGGCAGATCATGAACACTGAAGCTTTCTTT.

The V call is TRBV28, the J call TRBJ2-1; 12 positions match TRBD2. This CDR3 region has 13 residues. J was trimmed by 6 bases and V by 11 bases; bases with no gene match: 5. The V gene's germline CDR1 is MDHEN and CDR2 SYDVKM. In DNA form, the CDR3 reads TGTGCCTCGCGACTAGCGGGAGTCAATGAGCAGTTCTTC. It encodes CASRLAGVNEQFF.

The gene calls are TRBV28 and TRBJ1-2, with D perhaps TRBD1 (5 bases). V shed 4 bases and J shed 4 bases, with 13 bases lying between them. This CDR3 comprises 14 residues. Germline CDR1 is MDHEN and CDR2 is SYDVKM. The CDR3 nucleotides are TGTGCCAGCAGTTCAGCCGGGACGGCCTATGGCTACACCTTC. Its translation is CASSSAGTAYGYTF.

In this sample, this clone turned up a few times. V usage is TRBV6-1 and J usage is TRBJ2-5; 9 nucleotides agree with TRBD1. Germline V gene lookup returns CDR1 MNHNS and CDR2 SASEGT. The CDR3 length is 13 residues. The V gene end was trimmed by 1 base and the J gene end by 9 bases; junction bases not matched to a gene: 3. The CDR3 region is CASSEGQGVAQYF. CDR3 bases: TGTGCCAGCAGTGAAGGACAGGGGGTGGCCCAGTACTTC.

This clone was counted a few times. V is TRBV7-8 and J is TRBJ1-1; maybe TRBD1 (6 bases). CDR1 and CDR2 from the germline V gene are SGHVS and FQNEAQ. V was pared by 0 bases and J by 10 bases, with 15 bases between. The length of the CDR3 is 14 residues. The CDR3 loop reads CASSLARGINGAFF. DNA of the CDR3: TGTGCCAGCAGCTTAGCCAGGGGAATAAACGGAGCTTTCTTT.

DNA for the CDR3: TGTGCCAGCAGCTTAGATGGAGGGGGCTTCTACAATGAGCAGTTCTTC. Translation: CASSLDGGGFYNEQFF. The V and J genes are TRBV11-2 and TRBJ2-1; TRBD1 is a possible D gene (7 bases). This CDR3 comprises 16 residues. Between the trimmed V and J ends, which lost 0 bases and 3 bases, there was a span of 12 bases. Germline V lookup: CDR1 SGHAT, CDR2 FQNNGV.

The rearrangement links TRBV28 to TRBJ2-1, with TRBD2 matching over 9 bases. This CDR3 has 15 residues. V gave up 7 bases and J gave up 5 bases; unmatched junction bases: 9. Germline V gene sequence: CDR1 MDHEN, CDR2 SYDVKM. CDR3 residues: CASTSLAGLNNEQFF. The CDR3, as DNA: TGTGCCAGCACATCCCTAGCGGGACTAAACAATGAGCAGTTCTTC.

The chain joins TRBV19 to TRBJ1-2; no clear D gene. V lost 0 bases and J 8 bases, leaving 13 bases between the germline ends. This CDR3 has 14 residues. Germline values: CDR1 LNHDA, CDR2 SQIVND (reference sequence). The CDR3 loop reads CASSIDLLEPGYTF. The CDR3 region has the DNA TGTGCCAGTAGTATAGATCTATTAGAGCCCGGCTACACCTTC.

The rearrangement uses TRBV7-9 and TRBJ2-7; D gene ambiguous. Germline loops: CDR1 SEHNR, CDR2 FQNEAQ (reference sequence). The V and J ends lost 5 bases and 0 bases respectively, with 8 bases between them. CDR3 length equals 13 residues. The CDR3 region has the DNA TGTGCCAGCAGCCCCCCTGACTCCTACGAGCAGTACTTC. This codes for CASSPPDSYEQYF.

This clone showed up just a few times. The chain combines TRBV28 with TRBJ1-1; possibly TRBD1 for D (6 bases). Germline-derived CDR1 and CDR2 are MDHEN and SYDVKM. V dropped 7 bases and J dropped 1 base, with 19 bases sitting between them. The CDR3 runs to 16 residues. As DNA, the CDR3 is TGTGCCAGCATCTTTGACAGGCTCGCGGGGAACACTGAAGCTTTCTTT. This codes for CASIFDRLAGNTEAFF.

The chain is built from TRBV9 and TRBJ2-7; TRBD2 aligns across 7 bases. The CDR3 has 14 residues. Germline trimming cut 3 bases from V and 3 bases from J; bases unmatched to any gene: 6. Germline V gene data show CDR1 as SGDLS and CDR2 as YYNGEE. In DNA form, the CDR3 reads TGTGCCAGCAGCGCCCGGGACTACCACTACGAGCAGTACTTC. Protein: CASSARDYHYEQYF.

Many counts were recorded for this clone. The gene calls are TRBV7-2 and TRBJ1-2, with 10 bases aligning to TRBD1. CDR1 and CDR2 from the germline V gene are SGHTA and FQGNSA. CDR3 length: 15 residues. The junction had 15 bases not matched to a gene; V was cut back by 5 bases and J by 12 bases. CDR3 coding DNA: TGTGCCAGCAGCCGGTATGGGGGACAGGGGACGTTGCACACCTTC. Its translation is CASSRYGGQGTLHTF.

Of note for this clone: The junction shows a germline mismatch at one end, possibly a read error. This chain links TRBV7-7 with TRBJ2-5, with a tentative D call TRBD2 (5 bases). The CDR3 covers 13 residues. Germline V gene lookup returns CDR1 SSHAT and CDR2 FNYEAQ (reference sequence). The CDR3 bases are TGTGCCAGCAGTTTAGCGTACCAAAAGACCCAGTACTTC. Amino acids: CASSLAYQKTQYF.

CDR3 nucleotide sequence: TGTGCCAGCAGCCAGAGTGGACAGGCTAACTATGGCTACACCTTC. It is translated as CASSQSGQANYGYTF. This chain joins TRBV14 and TRBJ1-2, with TRBD1 matching 7 bases. The CDR3 sequence is 15 residues long. Looked up from germline, CDR1 is SGHDN and CDR2 is FVKESK. J gave up 0 bases and V 3 bases, and 4 bases lay outside the gene matches.

This clone was seen more than once but under ten times. The V and J genes are TRBV4-2 and TRBJ2-3; D remains ambiguous. V was trimmed by 2 bases and J by 2 bases, leaving 8 bases between them. Germline V gene lookup returns CDR1 LGHNA and CDR2 YNFKEQ. CDR3 size: 14 residues. CDR3 in DNA: TGTGCCAGCAGCCAATCCTTTTTCACAGATACGCAGTATTTT. Translating gives CASSQSFFTDTQYF.

The rearrangement links TRBV7-2 to TRBJ1-2; 11 nucleotides line up with TRBD1. CDR3 length equals 16 residues. Germline values: CDR1 SGHTA, CDR2 FQGNSA. Trimming cost V 1 base and J 7 bases; bases outside gene matches: 8. CDR3 coding DNA: TGTGCCAGCAGCTTAGATTTTGGGACAGGGGGTGGTGGCTACACCTTC. Translation: CASSLDFGTGGGGYTF. Drawing the rest from reference TRBV7-2 and TRBJ1-2, the complete variable domain is GAGVSQSPSNKVTEKGKDVELRCDPISGHTALYWYRQSLGQGLEFLIYFQGNSAPDKSGLPSDRFSAERTGGSVSTLTIQRTQQEDSAVYLCASSLDFGTGGGGYTFGSGTRLTVV.

The rearrangement links TRBV2 to TRBJ2-7; possibly TRBD1 or TRBD2 for D (7 bases each). The CDR3 runs 14 residues. Trimming took off 5 bases at V and 3 bases at J, with 14 bases between the two ends. Looked up from germline, CDR1 is SNHLY and CDR2 is FYNNEI. CDR3 coding DNA: TGTGCCAGCAGTCAGGGGGGGGCCCTCTACGAGCAGTACTTC. Residues: CASSQGGALYEQYF.

This chain joins TRBV18 and TRBJ1-1; a weak D match, TRBD1 (6 bases). The CDR3 contains 13 residues. V lost 5 bases, J lost 7 bases, and 14 bases lay in between. Germline CDR1 is KGHSH and CDR2 is LQKENI. The CDR3 DNA reads as TGTGCCAGCTCAGAGAAACAGGGAAATGAAGCTTTCTTT. Protein sequence: CASSEKQGNEAFF.